The rows below give T cell receptor beta chains drawn from one sample of a study of blood T cells in healthy people across ages. From the 5' RACE reads, TCRdb called clonotypes with MiXCR, one entry per CDR3 protein. The sample contains roughly 1.5 million distinct CDR3 sequences, about 45% of which appear only once. Sequenced input: blood. The receptor source for this set is a woman aged 18-30 years in good health. CDR3s include the opening cysteine and the closing phenylalanine or tryptophan. D genes are given only for firm matches. Not all rows give a size; the values are once, few, many and, for expanded clones, a class.

CDR3 | DNA | D | J | size | V
CASRPGVYGADTQYF | TGTGCCAGCAGGCCGGGGGTTTATGGCGCAGATACGCAGTATTTT | - | TRBJ2-3 | few | TRBV7-2
CASSPYRLETGELFF | TGTGCCAGCAGCCCCTACCGACTAGAAACCGGGGAGCTGTTTTTT | - | TRBJ2-2 | - | TRBV7-2
CSASLGQAITDTQYF | TGCAGTGCTAGTCTGGGACAAGCCATCACAGATACGCAGTATTTT | - | TRBJ2-3 | few | TRBV20-1
CSVGVAKNIQYF | TGCAGTGTGGGCGTAGCCAAAAACATTCAGTACTTC | - | TRBJ2-4 | few | TRBV20-1
CASSPSGGRDNEQYF | TGTGCCAGCAGTCCTAGCGGGGGTCGAGACAATGAGCAGTACTTC | TRBD2 | TRBJ2-7 | few | TRBV7-2
CASSLIAGGTDTQYF | TGTGCCAGCAGCTTAATTGCGGGAGGAACAGATACGCAGTATTTT | TRBD2 | TRBJ2-3 | many | TRBV7-9
CASSPGWDTEAFF | TGCGCCAGCAGCCCGGGATGGGACACTGAAGCTTTCTTT | - | TRBJ1-1 | many | TRBV5-1
CTTSRVSQAYGPQHF | TGTACCACCAGCAGAGTGAGCCAGGCGTACGGGCCCCAGCATTTT | - | TRBJ1-5 | - | TRBV15
CASSPRLAGFGEQFF | TGTGCCAGCAGCCCAAGACTAGCGGGATTTGGTGAGCAGTTCTTC | TRBD2 | TRBJ2-1 | few | TRBV9
CSARPGTAQETQYF | TGCAGTGCTAGACCCGGGACAGCCCAAGAGACCCAGTACTTC | TRBD1 | TRBJ2-5 | - | TRBV20-1
CASSLALGRTSNQPQHF | TGTGCCAGCAGCTTAGCGTTGGGTCGGACTAGCAATCAGCCCCAGCATTTT | - | TRBJ1-5 | few | TRBV7-9
CASSRPRPGRGNQPQHF | TGTGCCAGTAGTAGACCCCGTCCGGGTCGGGGCAATCAGCCCCAGCATTTT | - | TRBJ1-5 | - | TRBV19
CSATSNYEQYF | TGCAGTGCTACTAGTAACTACGAGCAGTACTTC | - | TRBJ2-7 | - | TRBV20-1
CASSLGQAGYGYTF | TGTGCCAGCAGTTTAGGACAGGCGGGTTATGGCTACACCTTC | TRBD1 | TRBJ1-2 | - | TRBV27
CASSLAVKAEQFF | TGTGCCAGCAGTTTAGCGGTAAAAGCGGAGCAGTTCTTC | - | TRBJ2-1 | few | TRBV12-3/TRBV12-4
CASSVHPKSEAFF | TGTGCCAGCAGCGTACACCCTAAGTCTGAAGCTTTCTTT | - | TRBJ1-1 | few | TRBV9
CSARRDSYYGYTF | TGCAGTGCTAGAAGGGACAGCTACTATGGCTACACCTTC | TRBD1 | TRBJ1-2 | few | TRBV20-1
CASSPRDTNTEAFF | TGTGCCAGCAGCCCACGGGACACAAACACTGAAGCTTTCTTT | - | TRBJ1-1 | - | TRBV7-9
CASSPSLSEAFF | TGTGCCAGCAGCCCCAGCCTATCTGAAGCTTTCTTT | - | TRBJ1-1 | - | TRBV7-2
CASSQRGNAGEKETQYF | TGTGCCAGCAGTCAAAGGGGTAACGCAGGGGAGAAAGAGACCCAGTACTTC | - | TRBJ2-5 | once | TRBV12-3/TRBV12-4
CASSTRGAYEQFF | TGTGCCAGCAGCACCCGGGGGGCCTATGAGCAGTTCTTC | - | TRBJ2-1 | few | TRBV9
CASNLWASGEGEQFF | TGTGCCAGCAACCTCTGGGCTAGCGGGGAAGGTGAGCAGTTCTTC | TRBD2 | TRBJ2-1 | - | TRBV7-2
CAISGRTSGRYNEQFF | TGTGCCATCAGTGGTCGGACTAGCGGGAGGTACAATGAGCAGTTCTTC | TRBD2 | TRBJ2-1 | few | TRBV10-3
CASRYGTGNTEAFF | TGTGCCAGCAGATACGGGACAGGGAACACTGAAGCTTTCTTT | TRBD1 | TRBJ1-1 | - | TRBV27
CASSLGVGLYEQYF | TGTGCCAGCAGCTTAGGGGTGGGATTATACGAGCAGTACTTC | - | TRBJ2-7 | few | TRBV7-2
CASSLRRLAGVDTQYF | TGTGCCAGCAGCTTAAGGCGGCTAGCGGGAGTTGATACGCAGTATTTT | TRBD2 | TRBJ2-3 | few | TRBV7-2
CSARVLLAGVYNEQYF | TGCAGTGCTAGAGTACTTCTAGCGGGAGTCTACAATGAGCAGTACTTC | TRBD2 | TRBJ2-7 | - | TRBV20-1
CASRGGGANTDTQYF | TGCGCCAGCCGCGGCGGGGGGGCCAACACAGATACGCAGTATTTT | TRBD2 | TRBJ2-3 | once | TRBV5-1
CSARWWERGSYNEQFF | TGCAGTGCTAGGTGGTGGGAGAGGGGGTCCTACAATGAGCAGTTCTTC | - | TRBJ2-1 | few | TRBV20-1
CASSFKGGTGGYTF | TGTGCCAGCAGCTTTAAGGGGGGCACAGGAGGCTACACCTTC | - | TRBJ1-2 | - | TRBV7-9
CSVVGAGPSYSEQFF | TGCAGCGTTGTTGGGGCTGGCCCCTCCTACAGTGAGCAGTTCTTC | - | TRBJ2-1 | - | TRBV29-1
CASSPQGVPYNEQFF | TGTGCCAGCAGCCCCCAGGGGGTTCCCTACAATGAGCAGTTCTTC | TRBD1 | TRBJ2-1 | once | TRBV7-9
CASSPGRSGSYNEQYF | TGTGCCAGCAGCCCCGGGAGGTCTGGCTCCTACAATGAGCAGTACTTC | TRBD2 | TRBJ2-7 | - | TRBV7-2
CASSPARTRYNSPLHF | TGTGCCAGCAGCCCAGCAAGGACTCGCTATAATTCACCCCTCCACTTT | - | TRBJ1-6 | - | TRBV7-8
CASSSLGLAGDYTQYF | TGTGCCAGCAGTTCCCTCGGACTAGCGGGAGATTATACGCAGTATTTT | TRBD2 | TRBJ2-3 | - | TRBV6-2/TRBV6-3